Presented here are 30 T cell receptor beta chains from one specimen sequenced in a study of T cell changes during pregnancy in multiple sclerosis. Data came from immunoSEQ multiplex PCR; TCRdb stores just in-frame clones and leaves some out. The repertoire holds about 58,000 clones, with 75% to 95% as singletons. Material: CD4+ T cells from peripheral blood mononuclear cells, obtained after pregnancy. All receptors come from a female donor in good health, enrolled as a control in a pregnancy study.

The chain carries TRBV30 and TRBJ1-5; weak D call: TRBD1 (5 bases). The CDR3 extends over 13 amino acids. Per germline, CDR1 GTSNPN and CDR2 SVGIG (reference sequence). Trimming took 2 bases from V and 2 from J, leaving 7 bases between them. CDR3 sequence: CAWSLGGNQPQHF. DNA of the CDR3: TGTGCCTGGAGTTTAGGGGGCAATCAGCCCCAGCATTTT. Using reference TRBV30 and TRBJ1-5 for the parts outside the CDR3, the full variable domain is SQTIHQWPATLVQPVGSPLSLECTVEGTSNPNLYWYRQAAGRGLQLLFYSVGIGQISSEVPQNLSASRPQDRQFILSSKKLLLSDSGFYLCAWSLGGNQPQHFGDGTRLSIL.

CDR3 region: CASSLGGVVVTEAFF. CDR3 coding DNA: TGTGCCAGCAGCTTGGGGGGGGTGGTCGTAACTGAAGCTTTCTTT. This chain links TRBV5-4 with TRBJ1-1, with TRBD1 as a possible D gene (5 bases). The CDR3 length is 15 residues. With 0 bases removed from V and 5 bases from J, the gap between germline ends came to 14 bases. Germline values: CDR1 SGHNT, CDR2 YYREEE (reference sequence). Using reference TRBV5-4 and TRBJ1-1 for the parts outside the CDR3, the full variable domain is ETGVTQSPTHLIKTRGQQVTLRCSSQSGHNTVSWYQQALGQGPQFIFQYYREEENGRGNFPPRFSGLQFPNYSSELNVNALELDDSALYLCASSLGGVVVTEAFFGQGTRLTVV.

The rearrangement uses TRBV7-8 and TRBJ2-5; 11 nucleotides match TRBD2. V was pared by 5 bases and J by 2 bases, with 4 bases of the junction left unmatched. CDR1 and CDR2 from the germline V gene are SGHVS and FQNEAQ. The CDR3 totals 15 residues. The CDR3 coding sequence is TGTGCCAGCAGCCCGGGACTAGCGGTGCAAGAGACCCAGTACTTC. This sequence encodes CASSPGLAVQETQYF.

The table lists this clone with a few counts. The rearrangement joins TRBV10-3 to TRBJ2-7; 10 bases match TRBD1. Germline assignment: CDR1 ENHRY and CDR2 SYGVKD. V gave up 3 bases and J gave up 5 bases; unmatched junction bases: 13. There are 17 residues in the CDR3. The chain's CDR3 is CAISDTSQGTGADEQYF. CDR3 nucleotides: TGTGCCATCAGTGATACCTCCCAGGGGACAGGGGCCGACGAGCAGTACTTC.

The chain links TRBV4-1 to TRBJ1-6; D is unresolved. The CDR3 has 17 amino acids. Trimming removed 1 base at V and 6 bases at J, with 16 bases between. Germline V gene lookup returns CDR1 MGHRA and CDR2 YSYEKL. In nucleotides, the CDR3 is TGCGCCAGCAGCCAAGGGGCACCACGGGGTTTTAATTCACCCCTCCACTTT. This codes for CASSQGAPRGFNSPLHF.

The chain links TRBV4-2 to TRBJ2-3; the match to TRBD2 covers 8 bases. The junction had 7 bases not matched to a gene; V was cut back by 4 bases and J by 4 bases. The CDR3 spans 15 residues. Germline values: CDR1 LGHNA, CDR2 YNFKEQ. CDR3 sequence reads: CASSPGTSGADTQYF. The CDR3 DNA reads as TGTGCCAGCAGCCCCGGGACTAGTGGCGCAGATACGCAGTATTTT.

The chain has TRBV15 and TRBJ2-2; D might be TRBD2 (5 bases). V dropped 0 bases and J dropped 7 bases, with 15 bases sitting between them. Germline values: CDR1 LNHNV, CDR2 YYDKDF (reference sequence). The CDR3 loop spans 16 amino acids. CDR3 region: CATSRDIGGTGGELFF. CDR3 sequence (DNA): TGTGCCACCAGCAGAGATATCGGAGGTACTGGCGGGGAGCTGTTTTTT.

The J gene is TRBJ2-2, the V gene TRBV2; 11 bases are a match to TRBD1. V was clipped by 6 bases and J by 5 bases; unmatched bases: 11. Germline CDR1 is SNHLY and CDR2 is FYNNEI. This CDR3 is built from 17 residues. For the CDR3, the DNA is TGTGCCAGCAGGAAGGACAGGGGGCCGCTTAGTACCGGGGAGCTGTTTTTT. It translates to CASRKDRGPLSTGELFF.

This chain connects TRBV7-9 to TRBJ2-7; TRBD2 matches at 12 bases. The CDR3 is 16 amino acids. V gave up 1 base and J gave up 1 base; unmatched junction bases: 2. Per the germline V gene, CDR1 is SEHNR and CDR2 is FQNEAQ (reference sequence). CDR3 sequence reads: CASSLVLAGGSYEQYF. CDR3 DNA: TGTGCCAGCAGCTTAGTACTAGCGGGGGGTTCCTACGAGCAGTACTTC. Full variable domain (remainder filled in from reference TRBV7-9 and TRBJ2-7): DTGVSQNPRHKITKRGQNVTFRCDPISEHNRLYWYRQTLGQGPEFLTYFQNEAQLEKSRLLSDRFSAERPKGSFSTLEIQRTEQGDSAMYLCASSLVLAGGSYEQYFGPGTRLTVT.

V usage is TRBV19 and J usage is TRBJ1-3; 7 bases fit TRBD1. The CDR3 totals 15 residues. Germline-derived CDR1 and CDR2 are LNHDA and SQIVND (reference sequence). Trimming took 3 bases from V and 3 from J; bases not matched to a gene: 5. CDR3 sequence (DNA): TGTGCCAGTAGTATTGAGGGGGCTAGTGGAAACACCATATATTTT. Translating it yields CASSIEGASGNTIYF.

The rearrangement uses TRBV18 and TRBJ2-1; no clear D gene. V was clipped by 3 bases and J by 0 bases, with 6 bases between them. This CDR3 region has 14 residues. Germline CDR1 reads KGHSH; CDR2 reads LQKENI. The CDR3 DNA follows: TGTGCCAGCTCACCTCCTATCTCCTACAATGAGCAGTTCTTC. It codes for CASSPPISYNEQFF.

The rearrangement uses TRBV6-6 and TRBJ2-1, with 10 bases identical to TRBD2. Trimming removed 6 bases from V and 6 bases from J; junction bases left unmatched: 11. The CDR3 sequence is 16 residues long. Germline V gene lookup returns CDR1 MNHNY and CDR2 SVGAGI (reference sequence). CDR3 sequence reads: CASSRGGAGGLNEQFF. DNA for the CDR3: TGTGCCAGCAGCCGCGGCGGAGCGGGGGGGCTCAATGAGCAGTTCTTC.

The chain uses TRBV10-3 and TRBJ2-1, with 10 bases identical to TRBD2. Germline V lookup: CDR1 ENHRY, CDR2 SYGVKD. The CDR3 has 13 residues. V lost 10 bases to trimming and J lost 9 bases; unmatched junction nucleotides: 9. CDR3 sequence: CATLSGGAPEQFF. The CDR3 nucleotides are TGTGCCACCTTGAGCGGGGGGGCGCCTGAGCAGTTCTTC.

The chain uses TRBV9 and TRBJ2-1; D gene ambiguous. V shed 0 bases and J shed 0 bases, with 10 bases lying between them. CDR1 is SGDLS, CDR2 YYNGEE, per germline. This CDR3 has 16 residues. CDR3: CASSVDSQNSYNEQFF. In DNA form, the CDR3 reads TGTGCCAGCAGCGTAGACAGCCAAAACTCCTACAATGAGCAGTTCTTC.

This sequence joins TRBV30 and TRBJ1-3; D remains unclear. Trimming left V 0 bases short and J 4 bases short, with 13 bases between. Germline-derived CDR1 and CDR2 are GTSNPN and SVGIG (reference sequence). This CDR3 spans 15 amino acids. The CDR3 spells CAWSVSGTGGNTIYF. The CDR3, as DNA: TGTGCCTGGAGTGTTTCTGGTACGGGGGGAAACACCATATATTTT.

This clone was found a few times. This rearrangement joins TRBV10-3 to TRBJ1-1; D gene unclear. The CDR3 is made up of 13 amino acids. The ends were cut back, 6 bases at V and 1 base at J, with 9 bases in the middle. Germline assignment: CDR1 ENHRY and CDR2 SYGVKD. The chain's CDR3 is CAIRVKQNTEAFF. The CDR3 coding sequence is TGTGCCATCAGAGTGAAACAGAACACTGAAGCTTTCTTT.

This sequence joins TRBV27 and TRBJ2-7; maybe TRBD1 (6 bases). The CDR3 contains 15 residues. The germline CDR1 and CDR2 sequences are MNHEY and SMNVEV (reference sequence). Trimming cost V 5 bases and J 1 base, with 15 bases left between them. The CDR3 DNA follows: TGTGCCAGCAGTCTACAGGGTCTGTGGTCCTACGAGCAGTACTTC. Encoded protein: CASSLQGLWSYEQYF.

This chain links TRBV27 with TRBJ2-7; 10 bases are shared with TRBD1. Looked up from germline, CDR1 is MNHEY and CDR2 is SMNVEV (reference sequence). J was trimmed by 4 bases and V by 3 bases; bases with no gene match: 3. There are 14 residues in the CDR3. CDR3 nucleotide sequence: TGTGCCAGCAGTTTCCGGGACAGGGGTTACGAGCAGTACTTC. This sequence encodes CASSFRDRGYEQYF.

The CDR3 reads CASSLSGRMNTEAFF. The CDR3 coding sequence is TGTGCCAGCAGCTTATCTGGCCGTATGAACACTGAAGCTTTCTTT. The genes are TRBV7-3 and TRBJ1-1, with D hard to call. Germline CDR1 reads SGHTA; CDR2 reads FQGTGA. With 2 bases removed from V and 0 bases from J, the gap between germline ends came to 10 bases. CDR3 length: 15 amino acids.

This chain uses TRBV7-9 with TRBJ1-6; D unclear. Germline V gene lookup returns CDR1 SEHNR and CDR2 FQNEAQ (reference sequence). V was shortened by 3 bases and J by 8 bases, with 8 bases between the two germline ends. The CDR3 contains 13 residues. The CDR3 reads CASSFTMDSPLHF. In DNA, the CDR3 is TGTGCCAGCAGCTTCACAATGGATTCACCCCTCCACTTT.

The chain has TRBV6-6 and TRBJ1-2, with D possibly being TRBD1 (5 bases). From germline, CDR1 is MNHNY and CDR2 SVGAGI (reference sequence). The CDR3 runs to 14 residues. Trimming stripped 5 bases from V and 6 bases from J, with 16 bases between. The CDR3 sequence: CASSPSGERHGYTF. As DNA, the CDR3 is TGTGCCAGCAGTCCCTCGGGGGAACGGCATGGCTACACCTTC.

This clone was picked up one time. The chain couples TRBV2 to TRBJ1-4, with D possibly matching TRBD1 (6 bases). This CDR3 spans 18 amino acids. The V gene lost 6 bases and the J gene lost 3 bases, with 23 bases spanning the gap. The V gene's germline CDR1 is SNHLY and CDR2 FYNNEI. CDR3 nucleotide sequence: TGTGCCAGCAGACCGATCGTGGGGGCAAAGGGGTCTAATGAAAAACTGTTTTTT. This gives the protein CASRPIVGAKGSNEKLFF.

The chain uses TRBV27 and TRBJ2-2; 9 bases map to TRBD2. The CDR3 has 19 amino acids. CDR1 MNHEY and CDR2 SMNVEV come from the germline V gene (reference sequence). Trimming cost V 0 bases and J 0 bases; bases outside gene matches: 8. As DNA, the CDR3 is TGTGCCAGCAGTTTATCGGGGAGCGGGGGGCCTTCGAACACCGGGGAGCTGTTTTTT. It translates to CASSLSGSGGPSNTGELFF.

J is TRBJ2-3 and V is TRBV11-2, with D perhaps TRBD2 (6 bases). CDR1 and CDR2 (germline): SGHAT, FQNNGV. V was pared by 4 bases and J by 0 bases, with 11 bases between. This CDR3 spans 15 amino acids. The CDR3 reads CASSSRGTSTDTQYF. DNA for the CDR3: TGTGCCAGCAGCTCGCGGGGTACTAGCACAGATACGCAGTATTTT.

Concerning this clone: At one end, the junction sequence differs from germline, possibly due to a read error. The chain has TRBV7-7 and TRBJ2-5, with TRBD2 identical over 9 bases. This CDR3 contains 16 residues. Germline CDR1 is SSHAT and CDR2 is FNYEAQ (reference sequence). CDR3 nucleotides: TGTGCTAGCAGCCTATTAGCGGGGGAACGGATGGAGACCCAGTACTTC. It specifies CASSLLAGERMETQYF.

V and J are TRBV5-1 and TRBJ1-1; D might be TRBD1 (6 bases). Per the germline V gene, CDR1 is SGHRS and CDR2 is YFSETQ. This CDR3 is built from 16 residues. V was shortened by 2 bases and J by 1 base, with 15 bases between the two germline ends. The CDR3 DNA follows: TGCGCCAGCAGCTTTGGTTCTCCAGGGGCGAACACTGAAGCTTTCTTT. This codes for CASSFGSPGANTEAFF.

The V and J genes are TRBV9 and TRBJ1-1, with unresolved D. The germline V gene encodes CDR1 SGDLS and CDR2 YYNGEE. The CDR3 is 13 residues long. V lost 3 bases and J lost 8, with 14 bases in between. CDR3: CASSGTGRGEAFF. The CDR3 nucleotides read TGTGCCAGCAGCGGAACCGGACGGGGAGAAGCTTTCTTT.

The chain joins TRBV19 to TRBJ2-5, with 7 bases fitting TRBD1. Germline values: CDR1 LNHDA, CDR2 SQIVND (reference sequence). V gave up 3 bases and J gave up 5 bases; unmatched junction bases: 12. CDR3 length: 16 amino acids. The CDR3 DNA sequence: TGTGCCAGTAGTATGACTGCGGAAGGGGGCGGGGAGACCCAGTACTTC. Its protein product is CASSMTAEGGGETQYF.

This rearrangement joins TRBV7-2 to TRBJ2-7, with 7 bases aligning to TRBD1. The J segment lost 2 bases and the V segment lost 4 bases, leaving 2 bases of the junction unmatched. Germline-derived CDR1 and CDR2 are SGHTA and FQGNSA. This CDR3 spans 13 amino acids. The CDR3 bases are TGTGCCAGCAGCTCACAGGGGACCTACGAGCAGTACTTC. Its translation: CASSSQGTYEQYF. The full variable domain, rest sourced from reference TRBV7-2 and TRBJ2-7, is GAGVSQSPSNKVTEKGKDVELRCDPISGHTALYWYRQSLGQGLEFLIYFQGNSAPDKSGLPSDRFSAERTGGSVSTLTIQRTQQEDSAVYLCASSSQGTYEQYFGPGTRLTVT.

V gene TRBV9 combines with J gene TRBJ2-2; D not certain. CDR1 and CDR2 from the germline V gene are SGDLS and YYNGEE. V was pared by 0 bases and J by 4 bases, with 10 bases between. The CDR3 totals 15 residues. The CDR3 DNA is TGTGCCAGCAGCGTAGACTGGCAGGTCACCGGGGAGCTGTTTTTT. It yields the protein CASSVDWQVTGELFF.